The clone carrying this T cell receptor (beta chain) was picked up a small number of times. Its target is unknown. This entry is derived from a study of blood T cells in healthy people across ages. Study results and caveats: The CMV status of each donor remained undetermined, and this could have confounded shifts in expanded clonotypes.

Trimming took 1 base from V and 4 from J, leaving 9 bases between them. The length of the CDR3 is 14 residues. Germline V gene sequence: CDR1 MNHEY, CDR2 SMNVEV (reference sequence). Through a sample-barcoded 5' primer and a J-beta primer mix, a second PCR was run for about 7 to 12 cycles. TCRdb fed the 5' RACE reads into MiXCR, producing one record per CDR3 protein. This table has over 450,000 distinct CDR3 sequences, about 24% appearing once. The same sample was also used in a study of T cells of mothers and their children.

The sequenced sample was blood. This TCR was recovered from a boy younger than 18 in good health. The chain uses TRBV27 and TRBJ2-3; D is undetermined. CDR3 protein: CASSLLGRPDTQYF. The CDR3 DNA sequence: TGTGCCAGCAGTTTATTGGGTCGTCCAGATACGCAGTATTTT.